These 17 T cell receptor beta chains were sequenced from one sample in a study of early T cells in non-severe SARS-CoV-2 infection. TCRdb reprocessed the 5' RACE reads via MiXCR and lists one record per CDR3 protein. The table includes about 19,000 distinct CDR3 sequences, 4.2% detected once. Sequencing was done on a sample of whole blood. The source is an adult who was a healthcare worker with PCR-confirmed SARS-CoV-2 infection or an uninfected control (not recorded which).

V and J are TRBV18 and TRBJ2-3, with 10 bases identical to TRBD2. Germline values: CDR1 KGHSH, CDR2 LQKENI. J gave up 3 bases and V 4 bases, and 4 bases lay outside the gene matches. This CDR3 region has 15 residues. The CDR3 nucleotides are TGTGCCAGCTCACAAGGACTAGCGGTGACAGATACGCAGTATTTT. Residues: CASSQGLAVTDTQYF.

This clonotype was seen many times. The chain has TRBV28 and TRBJ1-1, with unresolved D. With 2 bases removed from V and 0 bases from J, the gap between germline ends came to 4 bases. The CDR3 covers 13 residues. Germline CDR1 MDHEN, CDR2 SYDVKM. The CDR3 sequence is CASSLPLNTEAFF. The DNA of the CDR3 is TGTGCCAGCAGTTTACCATTGAACACTGAAGCTTTCTTT.

This clonotype has only a few counts. The chain couples TRBV2 to TRBJ2-7; D unresolved. V gave up 7 bases and J gave up 6 bases, with 10 bases separating them. Looked up from germline, CDR1 is SNHLY and CDR2 is FYNNEI. CDR3 size: 11 residues. The CDR3 reads CASKQEFEQYF. The DNA of the CDR3 is TGTGCCAGCAAGCAGGAGTTCGAGCAGTACTTC.

This clonotype is labeled medium-sized. The V and J genes are TRBV6-6 and TRBJ2-1; 8 nucleotides agree with TRBD2. Germline CDR1 and CDR2: MNHNY and SVGAGI (reference sequence). The V and J ends lost 1 base and 7 bases, in that order; junction bases with no gene match: 3. The CDR3 loop spans 14 amino acids. CDR3 in amino acids: CASSYYASGNEQFF. The CDR3 coding sequence is TGTGCCAGCAGTTACTACGCTAGCGGGAATGAGCAGTTCTTC.

This clonotype was seen repeatedly, ten times or more. The chain combines TRBV6-2 or TRBV6-3 with TRBJ2-5; D could derive from TRBD1 or TRBD2 (5 bases each). Germline lookup yields CDR1 MNHEY and CDR2 SVGEGT. The CDR3 loop spans 15 amino acids. V was shortened by 2 bases and J by 4 bases, with 14 bases between the two germline ends. The CDR3 loop reads CASSYAGGSVETQYF. As DNA, the CDR3 is TGTGCCAGCAGTTACGCTGGGGGAAGCGTAGAGACCCAGTACTTC.

This clonotype was seen at least ten times. The V and J genes are TRBV5-6 and TRBJ1-4; 8 nucleotides match TRBD1. The CDR3 loop spans 16 amino acids. Germline trimming cut 4 bases from V and 7 bases from J; bases unmatched to any gene: 12. The germline V gene has CDR1 SGHDT and CDR2 YYEEEE. The DNA for the CDR3 is TGTGCCAGCAGCCCCCTCGGACAGGGTGATGTTGAAAAACTGTTTTTT. Translating gives CASSPLGQGDVEKLFF.

This clonotype was picked up many times. The chain combines TRBV4-2 with TRBJ2-3; 9 nucleotides agree with TRBD1. From germline, CDR1 is LGHNA and CDR2 YNFKEQ. J lost 3 bases, V lost 3 bases, and 13 bases had no gene match. The CDR3 runs 18 residues. CDR3 loop: CASSHRPQGAVKTDTQYF. The CDR3 coding sequence is TGTGCCAGCAGCCACCGACCACAGGGGGCAGTGAAGACAGATACGCAGTATTTT.

This clonotype was recorded at least ten times. The chain carries TRBV7-9 and TRBJ1-1; D not certain. The CDR3 loop spans 14 amino acids. Trimming removed 5 bases at V and 3 bases at J, with 13 bases between. Germline lookup yields CDR1 SEHNR and CDR2 FQNEAQ (reference sequence). The CDR3 DNA reads as TGTGCCAGCAGCCTAAAGACCGAGGACACTGAAGCTTTCTTT. Protein sequence: CASSLKTEDTEAFF. The complete variable domain, with remaining parts taken from reference TRBV7-9 and TRBJ1-1, reads DTGVSQNPRHKITKRGQNVTFRCDPISEHNRLYWYRQTLGQGPEFLTYFQNEAQLEKSRLLSDRFSAERPKGSFSTLEIQRTEQGDSAMYLCASSLKTEDTEAFFGQGTRLTVV.

This clonotype has only a few counts. A much bigger clone sits one base away, suggesting this may be a read error. The chain carries TRBV5-6 and TRBJ1-1, with D possibly being TRBD1 (6 bases). CDR3 length: 15 residues. Germline V CDR1 and CDR2: SGHDT, YYEEEE. CDR3 in DNA: TGTGCCACCAGCCCGCTTATAGGAGGGGGCACTGAAGCTTTCTTT. It encodes CATSPLIGGGTEAFF.

The table lists this clonotype with many counts. The V gene is TRBV20-1, the J gene TRBJ2-1; TRBD2 agrees at 10 bases. This CDR3 contains 16 residues. J lost 5 bases, V lost 4 bases, and 11 bases had no gene match. Germline CDR1 reads DFQATT; CDR2 reads SNEGSKA (reference sequence). CDR3 residues: CSATRLAGYEDNEQFF. CDR3 in DNA: TGCAGTGCTACCCGACTAGCGGGCTATGAGGACAATGAGCAGTTCTTC.

Many counts were recorded for this clonotype. The chain has TRBV6-5 and TRBJ1-1; D unresolved. CDR3 size: 12 residues. CDR1 and CDR2 (germline): MNHEY, SVGAGI. V gave up 8 bases and J gave up 0 bases, with 7 bases separating them. CDR3 in DNA: TGTGCCAGCGGCCTTATGAACACTGAAGCTTTCTTT. Amino acid sequence: CASGLMNTEAFF.

This clonotype showed up many times. The chain links TRBV11-2 to TRBJ2-2; perhaps TRBD1 as D (5 bases). Germline V gene lookup returns CDR1 SGHAT and CDR2 FQNNGV. This CDR3 is built from 14 residues. V lost 5 bases and J 4 bases, leaving 11 bases between the germline ends. CDR3 sequence reads: CASSPQQATGELFF. The CDR3 DNA reads as TGTGCCAGCAGCCCCCAACAGGCCACCGGGGAGCTGTTTTTT.

As to this clonotype: The junction shows a germline mismatch at one end, possibly a read error. The genes are TRBV30 and TRBJ2-7; 7 positions agree with TRBD1. The CDR3 covers 11 residues. In germline, CDR1 is GTSNPN, CDR2 SVGIG (reference sequence). The CDR3 reads CAWSTTQGRDF. In DNA form, the CDR3 reads TGTGCCTGGAGTACCACACAGGGGCGAGACTTC.

Only a few counts were recorded for this clonotype. V and J are TRBV27 and TRBJ2-6; possible D gene TRBD1, 6 bases. V lost 3 bases and J lost 4, with 7 bases in between. CDR1 is MNHEY and CDR2 is SMNVEV in the germline V gene (reference sequence). This CDR3 region has 14 residues. The CDR3 DNA reads as TGTGCCAGCAGTTTCGGGACAGGGGCCAACGTCCTGACTTTC. It codes for CASSFGTGANVLTF. The full variable domain, rest sourced from reference TRBV27 and TRBJ2-6, is EAQVTQNPRYLITVTGKKLTVTCSQNMNHEYMSWYRQDPGLGLRQIYYSMNVEVTDKGDVPEGYKVSRKEKRNFPLILESPSPNQTSLYFCASSFGTGANVLTFGAGSRLTVL.

This clonotype was seen ten or more times. The genes are TRBV20-1 and TRBJ1-1, with D uncertain. CDR1 and CDR2 from the germline V gene are DFQATT and SNEGSKA (reference sequence). V shed 0 bases and J shed 0 bases, with 5 bases lying between them. The CDR3 contains 13 residues. CDR3 sequence (DNA): TGCAGTGCTAGAGACCCCATGAACACTGAAGCTTTCTTT. The encoded protein is CSARDPMNTEAFF.

This clonotype was recorded many times. J is TRBJ1-5 and V is TRBV28; maybe TRBD1 (6 bases). The V end lost 5 bases, the J end lost 3 bases, and 11 bases lay between the germline ends. The germline gives CDR1 MDHEN, CDR2 SYDVKM. The CDR3 totals 14 residues. The CDR3, as DNA: TGTGCCAGCAGTATCAGGGGTATCAATCAGCCCCAGCATTTT. Its translation is CASSIRGINQPQHF.

This clonotype was seen many times. This chain uses TRBV20-1 with TRBJ1-5; a weak D match, TRBD1 (5 bases). Germline V gene sequence: CDR1 DFQATT, CDR2 SNEGSKA (reference sequence). CDR3 length: 13 residues. Trimming removed 4 bases at V and 4 bases at J, with 11 bases between. The CDR3 protein is CSATGQLNQPQHF. CDR3 coding DNA: TGCAGTGCTACGGGGCAGCTGAATCAGCCCCAGCATTTT.